This entry lists 23 T cell receptor beta chains sequenced from one sample in a study of B cell selection in AIRE deficiency (dated by TCRdb to about 2019). Conventional CD4 T cells were sorted as cells that were CD4+CD127+. Library creation used the immunoSEQ multiplex PCR assay. The source is immuneACCESS, and TCRdb retained only in-frame sequences with V and J called. Part of the clones is not carried over; for the studies checked, unresolved V genes explain less than half of this, and the remainder is unexplained. The sample table shows tens of thousands of clones, and around 97% are seen once. Clones ranked in the top ten supply approximately 0.22% of the sample. Sequenced sample: conventional CD4+ T cells sorted from PBMCs. The receptors here all came from a human donor with AIRE deficiency.

The chain has TRBV7-2 and TRBJ1-5; D may be TRBD1 (6 bases). The CDR3 totals 13 residues. Trimming removed 3 bases at V and 7 bases at J, with 10 bases between. Germline CDR1 SGHTA, CDR2 FQGNSA. CDR3 in DNA: TGTGCCAGCAGCTTGGGGGGCGGGCAGCCCCAGCATTTT. This gives the protein CASSLGGGQPQHF.

The table lists this clone with a count of one. The gene calls are TRBV25-1 and TRBJ2-3, with D possibly matching TRBD2 (5 bases). The CDR3 consists of 13 residues. V gave up 2 bases and J gave up 8 bases, with 11 bases separating them. The germline gives CDR1 MGHDK, CDR2 SYGVNS. The CDR3 reads CASSESGGGTQYF. In DNA form, the CDR3 reads TGTGCCAGCAGTGAAAGCGGCGGTGGTACGCAGTATTTT.

The rearrangement joins TRBV7-9 to TRBJ2-7; D is ambiguous. Per germline, CDR1 SEHNR and CDR2 FQNEAQ (reference sequence). The CDR3 runs 16 residues. V gave up 2 bases and J gave up 1 base, with 15 bases separating them. CDR3 amino acids: CASSLTFGVGSYEQYF. CDR3 coding DNA: TGTGCCAGCAGCTTAACGTTCGGTGTAGGATCCTACGAGCAGTACTTC.

The chain is built from TRBV5-1 and TRBJ2-3; TRBD2 aligns across 7 bases. CDR1 and CDR2 from the germline V gene are SGHRS and YFSETQ. This CDR3 is 14 amino acids long. Losses at the gene ends were 0 bases for V and 3 bases for J; bases not matched to a gene: 1. CDR3 in DNA: TGCGCCAGCAGCTTGGGCGGGAGTACAGATACGCAGTATTTT. Amino acid sequence: CASSLGGSTDTQYF.

J is TRBJ2-5 and V is TRBV21-1; TRBD2 is the table's D call and was not checked against the DNA. TRBV21-1 is classified as a pseudogene. The CDR3 contains 18 residues. This CDR3 reads CASSKRSGGRARRETQYF. CDR3 nucleotides: TGTGCCAGCAGCAAACGGTCGGGCGGGAGGGCCAGGAGGGAGACCCAGTACTTC.

This chain uses TRBV6-6 with TRBJ2-5; 7 nucleotides align to TRBD1. Germline V gives CDR1 MNHNY, CDR2 SVGAGI (reference sequence). The V gene end was trimmed by 0 bases and the J gene end by 5 bases; junction bases not matched to a gene: 3. The CDR3 extends over 14 amino acids. As DNA, the CDR3 is TGTGCCAGCAGTTACTCGAAGGGGGCGGAGACCCAGTACTTC. Translated, it gives CASSYSKGAETQYF.

The V gene is TRBV29-1, the J gene TRBJ1-1, with unresolved D. The V gene's germline CDR1 is SQVTM and CDR2 ANQGSEA. The length of the CDR3 is 10 residues. V lost 8 bases, J lost 11 bases, and 15 bases lay in between. The CDR3 coding sequence is TGCAGCAATTTGGGCAGTCGGGCTTTCTTT. It encodes CSNLGSRAFF.

This rearrangement joins TRBV5-6 to TRBJ1-1, with D unclear. CDR1 and CDR2 (germline): SGHDT, YYEEEE. The CDR3 spans 15 residues. V lost 5 bases to trimming and J lost 3 bases, with 17 bases between them. CDR3 sequence: CASSIGSYADTEAFF. Here the CDR3 DNA reads TGTGCCAGCAGTATAGGATCGTACGCGGACACTGAAGCTTTCTTT.

This clone was seen once. This chain links TRBV4-2 with TRBJ2-7, with TRBD1 as a possible D gene (6 bases). The CDR3 length is 14 residues. Trimming cost V 5 bases and J 2 bases, with 13 bases left between them. Germline V CDR1 and CDR2: LGHNA, YNFKEQ. The CDR3 loop reads CASSARRGPYEQYF. CDR3 coding DNA: TGTGCCAGCAGCGCTCGCAGGGGTCCCTACGAGCAGTACTTC.

V is TRBV10-3 and J is TRBJ1-4; 8 bases match TRBD1. The J segment lost 5 bases and the V segment lost 8 bases, leaving 16 bases of the junction unmatched. Germline V gene sequence: CDR1 ENHRY, CDR2 SYGVKD. CDR3 length: 17 amino acids. CDR3 in amino acids: CAIATPSMQGANEKLFF. In nucleotides, the CDR3 is TGTGCCATCGCGACCCCCTCGATGCAGGGGGCCAATGAAAAACTGTTTTTT.

The table lists this clone with a count of one. The genes are TRBV19 and TRBJ1-1; 9 nucleotides match TRBD1. The CDR3 loop spans 18 amino acids. With 4 bases clipped from V and 4 bases from J, the junction kept 16 bases outside the gene matches. Germline V gene data show CDR1 as LNHDA and CDR2 as SQIVND (reference sequence). For the CDR3, the DNA is TGTGCCAGTAGTACGACAGGGGGTGGCCTTCGACGCGTCACTGAAGCTTTCTTT. It codes for CASSTTGGGLRRVTEAFF.

This chain uses TRBV9 with TRBJ2-1; 7 bases match TRBD2. This CDR3 region has 16 residues. The germline CDR1 and CDR2 sequences are SGDLS and YYNGEE. The junction had 12 bases not matched to a gene; V was cut back by 0 bases and J by 9 bases. The CDR3 nucleotides read TGTGCCAGCAGCGTAGGGGGGGGGAGCCCCTATGGTGAGCAGTTCTTC. This codes for CASSVGGGSPYGEQFF.

This chain joins TRBV27 and TRBJ2-5; D is possibly TRBD1 (6 bases). This CDR3 has 13 residues. Trimming removed 6 bases at V and 2 bases at J, with 10 bases between. The germline V gene encodes CDR1 MNHEY and CDR2 SMNVEV (reference sequence). The chain's CDR3 is CASRKQGQETQYF. The CDR3 region has the DNA TGTGCCAGCAGAAAACAGGGACAAGAGACCCAGTACTTC.

This clone was counted once. One end of the junction varies from germline; a read error may be responsible. The chain links TRBV4-2 to TRBJ2-3; 11 bases fit TRBD2. CDR1 is LGHNA and CDR2 is YNFKEQ in the germline V gene. This CDR3 contains 21 residues. CDR3 nucleotide sequence: TGTGCCAGCAGCCAGGTTATAGCGGGAGGGCTCTACCTCTTTAACACAAATACGCAGTATTTT. Translation gives CASSQVIAGGLYLFNTNTQYF.

The chain employs TRBV19 and TRBJ1-5; D remains unclear. CDR3 size: 15 residues. Germline-derived CDR1 and CDR2 are LNHDA and SQIVND (reference sequence). Trimming removed 3 bases from V and 0 bases from J, with 9 bases in between. The CDR3 reads CASSMGEYSNQPQHF. In DNA form, the CDR3 reads TGTGCCAGTAGTATGGGAGAGTATAGCAATCAGCCCCAGCATTTT.

The rearrangement joins TRBV19 to TRBJ2-7; TRBD1 aligns across 11 bases. CDR1 is LNHDA, CDR2 SQIVND, per germline (reference sequence). The V gene end was trimmed by 7 bases and the J gene end by 4 bases; junction bases not matched to a gene: 3. The CDR3 has 13 residues. The CDR3 is CASKGTGGYEQYF. The CDR3 bases are TGTGCCAGTAAAGGGACAGGGGGGTACGAGCAGTACTTC.

This rearrangement joins TRBV14 to TRBJ2-5; 8 bases are a match to TRBD1. Germline V gene sequence: CDR1 SGHDN, CDR2 FVKESK. This CDR3 has 18 residues. J gave up 3 bases and V 0 bases, and 12 bases lay outside the gene matches. CDR3 bases: TGTGCCAGCAGCCAAGAAAGGGCCGCAGGGGGCGAGAAAGAGACCCAGTACTTC. Protein product: CASSQERAAGGEKETQYF.

V is TRBV5-4 and J is TRBJ2-7, with D possibly TRBD2 on 7 matching bases. This CDR3 has 16 residues. The V end lost 4 bases, the J end lost 6 bases, and 23 bases lay between the germline ends. The germline gives CDR1 SGHNT, CDR2 YYREEE (reference sequence). CDR3 protein: CASSQDLRGGVFEQYF. The CDR3 nucleotides are TGTGCCAGCAGCCAAGATCTGAGAGGGGGGGTATTCGAGCAGTACTTC.

This chain connects TRBV28 to TRBJ1-3, with D perhaps TRBD1 (5 bases). The CDR3 sequence is 16 residues long. Germline CDR1 and CDR2: MDHEN and SYDVKM. The germline V and J ends were trimmed by 4 bases and 1 base, with 14 bases remaining between them. CDR3 bases: TGTGCCAGCAGTTCGGGGGGACGGCCTTCTGGAAACACCATATATTTT. Translating it yields CASSSGGRPSGNTIYF. The full variable domain, completed using reference TRBV28 and TRBJ1-3, is DVKVTQSSRYLVKRTGEKVFLECVQDMDHENMFWYRQDPGLGLRLIYFSYDVKMKEKGDIPEGYSVSREKKERFSLILESASTNQTSMYLCASSSGGRPSGNTIYFGEGSWLTVV.

J is TRBJ2-1 and V is TRBV28, with 9 bases matching TRBD2. CDR3 size: 15 residues. With V trimmed by 3 bases and J by 6 bases, 6 bases remained unmatched. Germline V gene lookup returns CDR1 MDHEN and CDR2 SYDVKM. The CDR3: CASSLPGLAVNEQFF. DNA for the CDR3: TGTGCCAGCAGTTTGCCGGGACTAGCAGTCAATGAGCAGTTCTTC. Using reference TRBV28 and TRBJ2-1 for the parts outside the CDR3, the full variable domain is DVKVTQSSRYLVKRTGEKVFLECVQDMDHENMFWYRQDPGLGLRLIYFSYDVKMKEKGDIPEGYSVSREKKERFSLILESASTNQTSMYLCASSLPGLAVNEQFFGPGTRLTVL.

This sequence joins TRBV5-1 and TRBJ1-1; no reliable D call. V was trimmed by 0 bases and J by 3 bases, leaving 6 bases between them. The CDR3 covers 13 residues. Germline lookup yields CDR1 SGHRS and CDR2 YFSETQ. The CDR3 loop is CASSLGQYTEAFF. The CDR3 DNA reads TGCGCCAGCAGCTTGGGGCAGTACACTGAAGCTTTCTTT.

V is TRBV28 and J is TRBJ1-5; 7 bases are shared with TRBD1. The V gene end was trimmed by 6 bases and the J gene end by 5 bases; junction bases not matched to a gene: 13. The CDR3 covers 16 residues. In germline, CDR1 is MDHEN, CDR2 SYDVKM. The CDR3 spells CASSSEQGQGDQPQHF. DNA for the CDR3: TGTGCCAGCAGCTCTGAACAGGGGCAGGGGGATCAGCCCCAGCATTTT.

The chain couples TRBV19 to TRBJ2-4; unclear D gene. The V and J ends lost 1 base and 0 bases respectively, with 4 bases between them. This CDR3 has 14 residues. CDR1 is LNHDA, CDR2 SQIVND, per germline (reference sequence). For the CDR3, the DNA is TGTGCCAGTAGTATAGGGCGAGCCAAAAACATTCAGTACTTC. This translates into CASSIGRAKNIQYF.